This entry describes one T cell receptor beta chain. These data belong to a study of cytomegalovirus exposure and HLA in healthy donors. Trimming pared 6 bases from V and 3 bases from J, leaving 8 bases between. The germline gives CDR1 SGDLS, CDR2 YYNGEE. The CDR3 consists of 12 residues. Both 60 Vbeta primers and 13 Jbeta primers went into the PCR. Data came from immunoSEQ multiplex PCR; TCRdb stores just in-frame clones and leaves some out. The sample has 100,000 to 120,000 clones, approximately 70% seen once; the top ten hold roughly 3.2%. This clonotype was sampled from a man aged 25 to 40 in good health and CMV-seronegative. Sequencing was carried out using PBMCs. This chain joins TRBV9 and TRBJ2-3, with D hard to call. The CDR3 DNA reads as TGTGCCAGCACCCCTGTGACAGATACGCAGTATTTT. This sequence encodes CASTPVTDTQYF.